Listed below are T cell receptor beta chains from one sample, sequenced in a study of CD8 T cells in ankylosing spondylitis. TCRdb independently ran MiXCR on the 5' RACE reads; one entry per CDR3 protein. The sample yields 200,000 to 300,000 distinct CDR3 sequences, 9.5% to 12% seen once. The specimen sequenced was blood, either unsorted or a sorted T cell fraction (not recorded which). These receptors came from a male donor with ankylosing spondylitis or in good health (not recorded which). The CDR3 runs from the conserved cysteine through the conserved F or W. Fields, in order: clone size, V gene, D gene, J gene, CDR3 protein, CDR3 DNA. D genes are given only for firm matches. Expanded clones get a size class; other rows say once, few or many, or leave the size out.

abundance: -
v_gene: TRBV12-3/TRBV12-4
d_gene: TRBD1
j_gene: TRBJ2-1
CDR3aa: CASSRYLRDRDHNEQFF
CDR3nt: TGTGCCAGCAGCCGATATCTCCGGGACAGGGACCACAATGAGCAGTTCTTC

abundance: few
v_gene: TRBV7-9
d_gene: -
j_gene: TRBJ2-2
CDR3aa: CASNRGGYGGELFF
CDR3nt: TGTGCCAGCAACCGAGGGGGTTACGGCGGGGAGCTGTTTTTT

abundance: many
v_gene: TRBV29-1
d_gene: -
j_gene: TRBJ1-1
CDR3aa: CSVGDWGTEAFF
CDR3nt: TGCAGCGTCGGCGATTGGGGAACTGAAGCTTTCTTT

abundance: many
v_gene: TRBV20-1
d_gene: -
j_gene: TRBJ1-1
CDR3aa: CSAGMNLDTEAFF
CDR3nt: TGCAGTGCCGGAATGAATCTGGACACTGAAGCTTTCTTT

abundance: -
v_gene: TRBV29-1
d_gene: TRBD1
j_gene: TRBJ2-2
CDR3aa: CSGTGGYTGELFF
CDR3nt: TGCAGCGGGACAGGGGGCTACACCGGGGAGCTGTTTTTT

abundance: many
v_gene: TRBV6-5
d_gene: -
j_gene: TRBJ2-2
CDR3aa: CASSYRQGLTGELFF
CDR3nt: TGTGCCAGCAGTTATAGGCAGGGATTGACCGGGGAGCTGTTTTTT

abundance: many
v_gene: TRBV27
d_gene: -
j_gene: TRBJ2-7
CDR3aa: CASSLSLYYEQYF
CDR3nt: TGTGCCAGCAGTTTATCCCTTTACTACGAGCAGTACTTC

abundance: many
v_gene: TRBV7-3
d_gene: -
j_gene: TRBJ2-1
CDR3aa: CASTPTSVSSYNEQFF
CDR3nt: TGTGCCAGCACCCCAACCTCGGTGAGCTCCTACAATGAGCAGTTCTTC

abundance: few
v_gene: TRBV29-1
d_gene: TRBD1
j_gene: TRBJ1-1
CDR3aa: CSVHTTGGTEAFF
CDR3nt: TGCAGCGTCCATACTACAGGGGGCACTGAAGCTTTCTTT

abundance: few
v_gene: TRBV4-1
d_gene: -
j_gene: TRBJ2-2
CDR3aa: CASSQVAGNTGELFF
CDR3nt: TGCGCCAGCAGCCAAGTAGCAGGGAACACCGGGGAGCTGTTTTTT

abundance: -
v_gene: TRBV7-2
d_gene: -
j_gene: TRBJ2-3
CDR3aa: CASSLPVPSVTDTQYF
CDR3nt: TGTGCCAGCAGCTTACCCGTTCCTAGCGTCACAGATACGCAGTATTTT

abundance: -
v_gene: TRBV28
d_gene: TRBD1
j_gene: TRBJ2-3
CDR3aa: CASSLSGTGFTDTQYF
CDR3nt: TGTGCCAGCAGTTTATCCGGGACAGGCTTCACAGATACGCAGTATTTT

abundance: many
v_gene: TRBV5-1
d_gene: TRBD1
j_gene: TRBJ2-7
CDR3aa: CASSLTSGTGVYEQYF
CDR3nt: TGCGCCAGCAGCTTAACGTCCGGGACAGGGGTCTACGAGCAGTACTTC

abundance: few
v_gene: TRBV12-2
d_gene: -
j_gene: TRBJ2-7
CDR3aa: CASRWQWDRGTYEQYF
CDR3nt: TGTGCAAGTCGTTGGCAGTGGGACAGGGGGACCTACGAGCAGTACTTC

abundance: few
v_gene: TRBV2
d_gene: TRBD1
j_gene: TRBJ2-4
CDR3aa: CASSVPQGANRQYF
CDR3nt: TGTGCCAGCAGTGTCCCCCAGGGGGCAAATCGTCAGTACTTC

abundance: few
v_gene: TRBV28
d_gene: TRBD1
j_gene: TRBJ2-7
CDR3aa: CASTSLLGTDYEQYF
CDR3nt: TGTGCCAGCACCAGCCTTTTGGGGACAGACTACGAGCAGTACTTC

abundance: -
v_gene: TRBV7-9
d_gene: -
j_gene: TRBJ2-1
CDR3aa: CASSLSLNEQFF
CDR3nt: TGTGCCAGCAGCTTAAGTCTTAATGAGCAGTTCTTC

abundance: -
v_gene: TRBV7-8
d_gene: -
j_gene: TRBJ2-1
CDR3aa: CASSLGGTRGLSGEQFF
CDR3nt: TGTGCCAGCAGCTTAGGGGGCACTCGGGGCTTGAGCGGTGAGCAGTTCTTC

abundance: many
v_gene: TRBV11-2
d_gene: TRBD2
j_gene: TRBJ2-1
CDR3aa: CASTLMAGTSSYNEQFF
CDR3nt: TGTGCCAGCACACTTATGGCGGGGACTAGCAGCTACAATGAGCAGTTCTTC

abundance: many
v_gene: TRBV20-1
d_gene: TRBD2
j_gene: TRBJ2-1
CDR3aa: CSASTGTSGFNEQFF
CDR3nt: TGCAGTGCTAGTACCGGGACTAGCGGGTTCAATGAGCAGTTCTTC

abundance: many
v_gene: TRBV12-3/TRBV12-4
d_gene: TRBD2
j_gene: TRBJ2-2
CDR3aa: CASLTTGEGGELFF
CDR3nt: TGTGCCAGCCTAACGACGGGGGAGGGCGGGGAGCTGTTTTTT

abundance: many
v_gene: TRBV7-2
d_gene: -
j_gene: TRBJ1-2
CDR3aa: CASSPQSGERYGYTF
CDR3nt: TGTGCCAGCAGCCCGCAGTCGGGGGAGCGCTATGGCTACACCTTC

abundance: many
v_gene: TRBV15
d_gene: TRBD2
j_gene: TRBJ2-3
CDR3aa: CATTSGGGDTQYF
CDR3nt: TGTGCCACCACTAGCGGGGGAGGAGATACGCAGTATTTT

abundance: many
v_gene: TRBV4-1
d_gene: -
j_gene: TRBJ2-4
CDR3aa: CASSQWELGKNIQYF
CDR3nt: TGCGCCAGCAGCCAGTGGGAGCTGGGGAAAAACATTCAGTACTTC

abundance: many
v_gene: TRBV28
d_gene: -
j_gene: TRBJ2-5
CDR3aa: CASSFLVQGGQETQYF
CDR3nt: TGTGCCAGCAGCTTCCTAGTTCAGGGAGGCCAAGAGACCCAGTACTTC